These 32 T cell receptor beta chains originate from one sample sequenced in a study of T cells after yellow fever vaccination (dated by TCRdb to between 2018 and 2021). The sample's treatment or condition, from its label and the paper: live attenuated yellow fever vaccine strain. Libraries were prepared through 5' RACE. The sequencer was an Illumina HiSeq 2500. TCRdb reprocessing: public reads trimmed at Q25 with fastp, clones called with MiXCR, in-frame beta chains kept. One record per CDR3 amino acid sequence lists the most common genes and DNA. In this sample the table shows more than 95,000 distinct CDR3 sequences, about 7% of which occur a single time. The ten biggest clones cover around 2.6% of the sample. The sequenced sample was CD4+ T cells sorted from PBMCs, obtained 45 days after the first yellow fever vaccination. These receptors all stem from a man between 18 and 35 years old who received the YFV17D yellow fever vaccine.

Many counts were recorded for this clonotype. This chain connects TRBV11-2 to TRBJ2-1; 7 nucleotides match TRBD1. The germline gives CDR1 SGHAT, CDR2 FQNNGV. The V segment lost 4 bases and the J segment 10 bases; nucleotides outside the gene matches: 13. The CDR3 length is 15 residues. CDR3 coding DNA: TGTGCCAGCAGCTGGACCGGGACAGAGAATCGAGAGCAGTTCTTC. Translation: CASSWTGTENREQFF.

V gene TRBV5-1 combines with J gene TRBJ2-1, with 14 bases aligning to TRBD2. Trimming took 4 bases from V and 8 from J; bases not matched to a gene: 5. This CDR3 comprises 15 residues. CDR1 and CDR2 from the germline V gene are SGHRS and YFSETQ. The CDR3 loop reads CASSTGLAGGDEQFF. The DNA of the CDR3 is TGCGCCAGCAGCACCGGACTAGCGGGGGGTGATGAGCAGTTCTTC.

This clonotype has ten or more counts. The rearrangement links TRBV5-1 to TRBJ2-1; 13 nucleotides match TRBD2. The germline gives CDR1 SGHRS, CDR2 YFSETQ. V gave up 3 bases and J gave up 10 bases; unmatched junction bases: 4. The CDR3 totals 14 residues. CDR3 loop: CASSSGLAGAEQFF. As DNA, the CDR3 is TGCGCCAGCAGCTCTGGACTAGCGGGGGCCGAGCAGTTCTTC.

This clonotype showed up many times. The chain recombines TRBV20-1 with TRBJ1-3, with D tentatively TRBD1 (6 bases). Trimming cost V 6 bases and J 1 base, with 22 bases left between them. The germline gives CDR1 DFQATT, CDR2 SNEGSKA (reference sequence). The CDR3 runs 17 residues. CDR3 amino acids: CSAPAEGTPLSGNTIYF. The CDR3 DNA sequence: TGCAGTGCCCCCGCTGAAGGGACACCTTTATCTGGAAACACCATATATTTT.

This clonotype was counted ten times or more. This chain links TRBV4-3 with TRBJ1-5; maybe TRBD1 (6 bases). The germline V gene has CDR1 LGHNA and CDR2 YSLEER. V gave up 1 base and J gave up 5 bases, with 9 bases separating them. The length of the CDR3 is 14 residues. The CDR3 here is CASSQGTAHQPQHF. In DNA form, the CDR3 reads TGCGCCAGCAGCCAAGGGACAGCGCATCAGCCCCAGCATTTT.

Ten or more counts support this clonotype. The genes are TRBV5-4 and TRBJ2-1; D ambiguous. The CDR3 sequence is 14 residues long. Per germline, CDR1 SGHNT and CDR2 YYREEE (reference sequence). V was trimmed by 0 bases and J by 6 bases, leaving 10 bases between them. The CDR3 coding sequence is TGTGCCAGCAGCTTGGGACCCTCGAGCAATGAGCAGTTCTTC. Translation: CASSLGPSSNEQFF.

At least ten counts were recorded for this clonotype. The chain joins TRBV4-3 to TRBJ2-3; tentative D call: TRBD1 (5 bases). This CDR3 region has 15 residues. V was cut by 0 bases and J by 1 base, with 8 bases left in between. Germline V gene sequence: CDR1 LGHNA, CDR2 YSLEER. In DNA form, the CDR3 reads TGCGCCAGCAGCCAAGAAGAACAGGGCACAGATACGCAGTATTTT. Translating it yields CASSQEEQGTDTQYF.

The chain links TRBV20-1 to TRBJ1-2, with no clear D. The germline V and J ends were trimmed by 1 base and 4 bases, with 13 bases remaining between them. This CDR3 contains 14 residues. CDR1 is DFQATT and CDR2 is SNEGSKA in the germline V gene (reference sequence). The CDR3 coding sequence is TGCAGTGCTAGAGCACCGAACGTACTCTATGGCTACACCTTC. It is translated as CSARAPNVLYGYTF.

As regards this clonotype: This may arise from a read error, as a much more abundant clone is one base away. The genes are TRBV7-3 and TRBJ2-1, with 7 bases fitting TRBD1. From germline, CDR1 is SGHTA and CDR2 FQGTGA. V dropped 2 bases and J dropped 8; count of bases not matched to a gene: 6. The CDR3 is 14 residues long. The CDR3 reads CASSLWQGDDEQFF. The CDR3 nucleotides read TGTGCCAGCAGCTTATGGCAGGGGGATGATGAGCAGTTCTTC.

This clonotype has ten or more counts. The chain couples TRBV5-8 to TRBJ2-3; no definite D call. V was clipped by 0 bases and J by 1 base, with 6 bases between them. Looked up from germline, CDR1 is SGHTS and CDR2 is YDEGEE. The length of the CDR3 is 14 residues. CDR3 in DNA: TGTGCCAGCAGCTTGGGTGGACGCACAGATACGCAGTATTTT. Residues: CASSLGGRTDTQYF.

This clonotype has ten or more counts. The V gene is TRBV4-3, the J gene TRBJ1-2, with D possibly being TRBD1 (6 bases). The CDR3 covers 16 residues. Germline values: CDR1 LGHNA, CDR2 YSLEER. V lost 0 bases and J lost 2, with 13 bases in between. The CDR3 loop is CASSQERRTANYGYTF. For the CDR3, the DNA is TGCGCCAGCAGCCAAGAAAGGAGGACAGCCAACTATGGCTACACCTTC.

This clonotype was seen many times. This CDR3 reads CASSYSGGKADTQYF. For the CDR3, the DNA is TGTGCCAGCAGCTACAGCGGGGGGAAAGCAGATACGCAGTATTTT. The V and J genes are TRBV9 and TRBJ2-3, with TRBD2 identical over 9 bases. CDR1 and CDR2 from the germline V gene are SGDLS and YYNGEE. This CDR3 has 15 amino acids. The ends lost 4 bases at V and 4 bases at J; junction bases unmatched: 7.

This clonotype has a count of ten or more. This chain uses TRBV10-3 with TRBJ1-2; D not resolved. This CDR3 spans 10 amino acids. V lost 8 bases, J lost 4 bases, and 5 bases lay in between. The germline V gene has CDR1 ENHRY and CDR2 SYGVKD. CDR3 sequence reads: CAILGYGYTF. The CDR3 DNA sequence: TGTGCCATCCTTGGCTATGGCTACACCTTC.

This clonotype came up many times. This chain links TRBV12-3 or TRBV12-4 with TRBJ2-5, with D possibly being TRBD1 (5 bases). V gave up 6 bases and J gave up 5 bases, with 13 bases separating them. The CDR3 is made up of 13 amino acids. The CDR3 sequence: CASSQGNGETQYF. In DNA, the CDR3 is TGTGCCAGCAGCCAGGGTAACGGGGAGACCCAGTACTTC.

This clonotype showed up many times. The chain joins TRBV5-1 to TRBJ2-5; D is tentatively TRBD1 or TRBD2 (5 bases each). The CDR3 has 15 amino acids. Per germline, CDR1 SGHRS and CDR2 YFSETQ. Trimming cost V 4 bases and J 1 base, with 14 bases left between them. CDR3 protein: CASSLTGAIQETQYF. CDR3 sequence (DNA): TGCGCCAGCAGCCTGACCGGGGCCATCCAAGAGACCCAGTACTTC. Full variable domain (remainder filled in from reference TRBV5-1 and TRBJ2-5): KAGVTQTPRYLIKTRGQQVTLSCSPISGHRSVSWYQQTPGQGLQFLFEYFSETQRNKGNFPGRFSGRQFSNSRSEMNVSTLELGDSALYLCASSLTGAIQETQYFGPGTRLLVL.

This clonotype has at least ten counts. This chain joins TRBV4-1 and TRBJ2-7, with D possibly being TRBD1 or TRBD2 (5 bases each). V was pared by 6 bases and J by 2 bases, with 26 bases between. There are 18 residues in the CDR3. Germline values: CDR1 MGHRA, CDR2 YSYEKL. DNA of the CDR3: TGCGCCAGCAGTCTACACTTTCGAGCAGGGAGAGTAACCTACGAGCAGTACGTC. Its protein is CASSLHFRAGRVTYEQYV.

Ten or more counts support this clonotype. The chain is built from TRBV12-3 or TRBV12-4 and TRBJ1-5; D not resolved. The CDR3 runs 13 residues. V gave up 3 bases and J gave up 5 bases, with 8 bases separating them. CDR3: CASSLRSYQPQHF. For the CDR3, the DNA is TGTGCCAGCAGTTTGAGATCCTATCAGCCCCAGCATTTT.

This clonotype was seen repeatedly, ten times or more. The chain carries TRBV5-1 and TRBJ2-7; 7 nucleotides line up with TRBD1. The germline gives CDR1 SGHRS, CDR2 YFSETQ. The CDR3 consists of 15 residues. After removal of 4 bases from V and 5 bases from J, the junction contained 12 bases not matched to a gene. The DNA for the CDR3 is TGCGCCAGCAGCGAATCAGGACAGGCGAGCCACGAGCAGTACGTC. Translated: CASSESGQASHEQYV.

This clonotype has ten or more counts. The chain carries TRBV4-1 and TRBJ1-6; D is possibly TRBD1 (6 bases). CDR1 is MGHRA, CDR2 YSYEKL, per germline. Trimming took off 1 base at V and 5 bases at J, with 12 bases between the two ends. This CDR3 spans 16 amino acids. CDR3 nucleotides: TGCGCCAGCAGCCAAGGCCGGACAGCCGATAATTCACCCCTCCACTTT. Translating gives CASSQGRTADNSPLHF.

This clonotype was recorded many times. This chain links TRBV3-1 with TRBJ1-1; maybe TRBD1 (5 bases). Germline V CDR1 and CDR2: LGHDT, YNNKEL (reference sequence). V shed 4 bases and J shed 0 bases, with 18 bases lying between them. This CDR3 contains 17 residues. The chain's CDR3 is CASSPRLVGAMNTEAFF. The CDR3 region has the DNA TGTGCCAGCAGCCCCCGACTGGTAGGGGCCATGAACACTGAAGCTTTCTTT.

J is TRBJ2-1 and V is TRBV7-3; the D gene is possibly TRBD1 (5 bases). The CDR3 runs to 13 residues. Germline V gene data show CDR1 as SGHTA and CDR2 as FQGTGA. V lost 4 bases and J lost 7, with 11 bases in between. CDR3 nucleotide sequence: TGTGCCAGCAGCTCAAGGGGAATGAATGAGCAGTTCTTC. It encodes CASSSRGMNEQFF.

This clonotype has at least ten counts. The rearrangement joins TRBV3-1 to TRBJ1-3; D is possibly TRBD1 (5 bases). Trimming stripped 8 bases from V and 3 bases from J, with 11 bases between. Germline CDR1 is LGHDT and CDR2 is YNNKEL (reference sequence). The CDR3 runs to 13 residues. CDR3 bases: TGTGCCAGCGGGGGACTGAATGGAAACACCATATATTTT. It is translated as CASGGLNGNTIYF.

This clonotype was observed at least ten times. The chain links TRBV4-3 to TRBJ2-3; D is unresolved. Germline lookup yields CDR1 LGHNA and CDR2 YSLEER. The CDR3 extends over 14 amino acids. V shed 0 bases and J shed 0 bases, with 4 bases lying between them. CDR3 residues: CASSQDRSTDTQYF. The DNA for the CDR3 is TGCGCCAGCAGCCAAGATCGTAGCACAGATACGCAGTATTTT.

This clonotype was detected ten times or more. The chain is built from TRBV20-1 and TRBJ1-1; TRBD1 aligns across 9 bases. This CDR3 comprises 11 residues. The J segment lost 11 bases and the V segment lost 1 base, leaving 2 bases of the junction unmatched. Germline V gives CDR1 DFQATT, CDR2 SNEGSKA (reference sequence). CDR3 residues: CSARGDREAFF. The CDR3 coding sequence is TGCAGTGCTAGAGGGGACAGGGAGGCTTTCTTT.

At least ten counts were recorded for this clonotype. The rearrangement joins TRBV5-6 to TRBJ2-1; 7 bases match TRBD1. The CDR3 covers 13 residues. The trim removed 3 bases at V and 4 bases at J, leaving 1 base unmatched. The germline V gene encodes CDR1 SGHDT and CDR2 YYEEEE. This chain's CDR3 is CASSWGQYNEQFF. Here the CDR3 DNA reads TGTGCCAGCAGCTGGGGACAGTACAATGAGCAGTTCTTC. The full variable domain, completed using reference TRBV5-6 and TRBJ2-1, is DAGVTQSPTHLIKTRGQQVTLRCSPKSGHDTVSWYQQALGQGPQFIFQYYEEEERQRGNFPDRFSGHQFPNYSSELNVNALLLGDSALYLCASSWGQYNEQFFGPGTRLTVL.

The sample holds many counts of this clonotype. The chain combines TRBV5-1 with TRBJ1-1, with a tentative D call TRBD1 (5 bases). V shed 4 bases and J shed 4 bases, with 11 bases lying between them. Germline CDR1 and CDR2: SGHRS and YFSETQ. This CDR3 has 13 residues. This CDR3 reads CASSRVGRTEAFF. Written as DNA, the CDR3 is TGCGCCAGCAGCCGAGTGGGGCGCACTGAAGCTTTCTTT. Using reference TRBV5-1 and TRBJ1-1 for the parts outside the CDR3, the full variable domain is KAGVTQTPRYLIKTRGQQVTLSCSPISGHRSVSWYQQTPGQGLQFLFEYFSETQRNKGNFPGRFSGRQFSNSRSEMNVSTLELGDSALYLCASSRVGRTEAFFGQGTRLTVV.

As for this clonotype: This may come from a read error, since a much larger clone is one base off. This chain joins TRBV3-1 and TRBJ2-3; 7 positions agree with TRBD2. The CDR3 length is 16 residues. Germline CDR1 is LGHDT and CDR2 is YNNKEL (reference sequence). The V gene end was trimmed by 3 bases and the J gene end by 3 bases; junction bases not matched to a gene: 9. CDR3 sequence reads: CASSQLRRAGTDTQYF. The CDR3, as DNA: TGTGCCAGCAGCCAGCTGAGACGAGCGGGGACAGATACGCAGTATTTT.

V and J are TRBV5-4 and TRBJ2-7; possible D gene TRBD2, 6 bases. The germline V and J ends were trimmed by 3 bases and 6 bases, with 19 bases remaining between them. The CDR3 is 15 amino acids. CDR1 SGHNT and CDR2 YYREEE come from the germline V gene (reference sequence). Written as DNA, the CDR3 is TGTGCCAGCAGCTCGGTGGGCCCACGGGAGAGCGAGCAGTACGTC. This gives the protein CASSSVGPRESEQYV.

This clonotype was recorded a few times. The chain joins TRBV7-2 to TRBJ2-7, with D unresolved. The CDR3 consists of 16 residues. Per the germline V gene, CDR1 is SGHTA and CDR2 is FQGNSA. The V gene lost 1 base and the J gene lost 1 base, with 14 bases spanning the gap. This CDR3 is CASSLGVAAGSYEQYF. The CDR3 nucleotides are TGTGCCAGCAGCTTAGGAGTGGCGGCTGGGTCCTACGAGCAGTACTTC.

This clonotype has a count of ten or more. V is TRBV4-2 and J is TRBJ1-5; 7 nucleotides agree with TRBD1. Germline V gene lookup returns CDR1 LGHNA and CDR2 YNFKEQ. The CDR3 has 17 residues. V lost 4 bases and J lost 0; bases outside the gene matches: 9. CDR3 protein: CASSRGGGGYSNQPQHF. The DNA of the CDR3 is TGTGCCAGCAGCCGAGGGGGCGGGGGCTATAGCAATCAGCCCCAGCATTTT.

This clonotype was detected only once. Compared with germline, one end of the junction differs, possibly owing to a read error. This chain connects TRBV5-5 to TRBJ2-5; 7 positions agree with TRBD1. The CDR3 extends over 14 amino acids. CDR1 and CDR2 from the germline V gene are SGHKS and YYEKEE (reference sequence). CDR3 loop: CAISPGQRGETQYF. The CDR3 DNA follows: TGTGCCATCAGCCCGGGACAGCGCGGGGAGACCCAGTACTTC.

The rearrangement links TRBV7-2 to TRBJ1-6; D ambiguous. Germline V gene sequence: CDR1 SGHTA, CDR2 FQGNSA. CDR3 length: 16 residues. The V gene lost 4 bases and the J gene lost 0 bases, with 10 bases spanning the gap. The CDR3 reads CASSSPGSSYNSPLHF. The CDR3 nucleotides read TGTGCCAGCAGCTCCCCCGGCAGCTCCTATAATTCACCCCTCCACTTT.